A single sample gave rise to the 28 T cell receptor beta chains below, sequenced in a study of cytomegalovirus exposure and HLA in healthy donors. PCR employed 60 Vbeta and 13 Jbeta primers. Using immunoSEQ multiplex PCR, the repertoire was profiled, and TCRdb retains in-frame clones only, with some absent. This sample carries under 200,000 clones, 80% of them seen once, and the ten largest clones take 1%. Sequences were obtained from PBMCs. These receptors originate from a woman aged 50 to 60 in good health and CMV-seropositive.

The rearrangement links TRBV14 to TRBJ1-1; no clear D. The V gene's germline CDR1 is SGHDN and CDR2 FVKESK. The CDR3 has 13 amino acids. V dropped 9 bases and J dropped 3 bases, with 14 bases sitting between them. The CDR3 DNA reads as TGTGCCAGGCTACCCGCCCGAGACACTGAAGCTTTCTTT. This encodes CARLPARDTEAFF. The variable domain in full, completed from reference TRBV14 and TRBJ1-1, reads EAGVTQFPSHSVIEKGQTVTLRCDPISGHDNLYWYRRVMGKEIKFLLHFVKESKQDESGMPNNRFLAERTGGTYSTLKVQPAELEDSGVYFCARLPARDTEAFFGQGTRLTVV.

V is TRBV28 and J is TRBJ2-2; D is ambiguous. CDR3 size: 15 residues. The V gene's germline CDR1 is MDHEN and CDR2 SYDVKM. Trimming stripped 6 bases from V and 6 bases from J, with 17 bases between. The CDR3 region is CASSPYRRIPGELFF. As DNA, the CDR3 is TGTGCCAGCAGCCCTTATCGGCGGATCCCCGGGGAGCTGTTTTTT.

The CDR3 region is CASSGDRVGADTQYF. The CDR3 DNA reads as TGTGCCAGCAGCGGAGACAGGGTTGGCGCAGATACGCAGTATTTT. This sequence joins TRBV28 and TRBJ2-3, with 7 positions matching TRBD1. CDR3 length equals 15 residues. The junction had 10 bases not matched to a gene; V was cut back by 6 bases and J by 4 bases. Germline V lookup: CDR1 MDHEN, CDR2 SYDVKM. The whole variable domain, remainder taken from reference TRBV28 and TRBJ2-3, is DVKVTQSSRYLVKRTGEKVFLECVQDMDHENMFWYRQDPGLGLRLIYFSYDVKMKEKGDIPEGYSVSREKKERFSLILESASTNQTSMYLCASSGDRVGADTQYFGPGTRLTVL.

CDR3 loop: CASSLGLAGGPYEQYF. The CDR3 DNA is TGTGCCAGCAGTTTAGGACTAGCGGGGGGGCCCTACGAGCAGTACTTC. V usage is TRBV28 and J usage is TRBJ2-7; 15 positions agree with TRBD2. The junction had 1 base not matched to a gene; V was cut back by 2 bases and J by 2 bases. In germline, CDR1 is MDHEN, CDR2 SYDVKM. This CDR3 has 16 residues. Using reference TRBV28 and TRBJ2-7 for the parts outside the CDR3, the full variable domain is DVKVTQSSRYLVKRTGEKVFLECVQDMDHENMFWYRQDPGLGLRLIYFSYDVKMKEKGDIPEGYSVSREKKERFSLILESASTNQTSMYLCASSLGLAGGPYEQYFGPGTRLTVT.

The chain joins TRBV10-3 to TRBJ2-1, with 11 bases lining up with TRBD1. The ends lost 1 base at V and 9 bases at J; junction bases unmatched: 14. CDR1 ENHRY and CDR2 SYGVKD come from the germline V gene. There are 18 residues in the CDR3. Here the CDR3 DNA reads TGTGCCATCAGTGAGTGGGACAGGGGGACGCTCCGACTGGGTGAGCAGTTCTTC. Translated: CAISEWDRGTLRLGEQFF.

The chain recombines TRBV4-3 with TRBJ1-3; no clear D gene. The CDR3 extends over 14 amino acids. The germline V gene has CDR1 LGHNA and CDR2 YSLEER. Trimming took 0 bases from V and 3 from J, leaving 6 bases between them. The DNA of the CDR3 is TGCGCCAGCAGCCAAGAGGGGAGTGGAAACACCATATATTTT. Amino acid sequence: CASSQEGSGNTIYF.

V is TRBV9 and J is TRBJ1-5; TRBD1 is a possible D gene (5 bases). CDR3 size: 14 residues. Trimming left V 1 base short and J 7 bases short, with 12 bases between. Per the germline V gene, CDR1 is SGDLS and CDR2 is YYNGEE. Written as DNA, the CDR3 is TGTGCCAGCAGCGTAATGAGGGACTCCCAGCCCCAGCATTTT. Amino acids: CASSVMRDSQPQHF.

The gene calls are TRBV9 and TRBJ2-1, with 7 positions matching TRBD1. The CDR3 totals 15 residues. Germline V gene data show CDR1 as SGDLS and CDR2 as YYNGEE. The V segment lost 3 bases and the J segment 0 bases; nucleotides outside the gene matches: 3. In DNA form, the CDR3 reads TGTGCCAGCAGCGCCCGGGACAGCTCCTACAATGAGCAGTTCTTC. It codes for CASSARDSSYNEQFF.

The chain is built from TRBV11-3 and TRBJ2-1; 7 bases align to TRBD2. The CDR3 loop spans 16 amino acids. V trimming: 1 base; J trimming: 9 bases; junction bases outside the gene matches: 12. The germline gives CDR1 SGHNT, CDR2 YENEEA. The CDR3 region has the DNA TGTGCCAGCAGCTTAGGTCTCAGGGAGGGTATTACTGAGCAGTTCTTC. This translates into CASSLGLREGITEQFF.

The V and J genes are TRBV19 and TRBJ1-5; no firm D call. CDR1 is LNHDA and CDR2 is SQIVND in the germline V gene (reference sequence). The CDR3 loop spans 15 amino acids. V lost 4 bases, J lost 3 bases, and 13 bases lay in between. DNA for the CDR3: TGTGCCAGTAGTAATCGCGGCAGAATCAATCAGCCCCAGCATTTT. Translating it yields CASSNRGRINQPQHF.

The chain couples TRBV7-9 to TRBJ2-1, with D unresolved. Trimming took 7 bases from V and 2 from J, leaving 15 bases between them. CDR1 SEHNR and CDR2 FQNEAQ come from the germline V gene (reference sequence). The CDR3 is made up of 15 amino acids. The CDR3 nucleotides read TGTGCCAGCACCCCGATGGCGGCAGCCTACAATGAGCAGTTCTTC. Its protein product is CASTPMAAAYNEQFF.

The CDR3 region has the DNA TGTGCCAGCAGCCCAACAGGGGCGGCTAATTCACCCCTCCACTTT. Amino acid sequence: CASSPTGAANSPLHF. The J gene is TRBJ1-6, the V gene TRBV7-9, with TRBD1 identical over 7 bases. Germline-derived CDR1 and CDR2 are SEHNR and FQNEAQ (reference sequence). Trimming at V came to 5 bases and at J to 6 bases, leaving 7 bases not matched to a gene. CDR3 length equals 15 residues.

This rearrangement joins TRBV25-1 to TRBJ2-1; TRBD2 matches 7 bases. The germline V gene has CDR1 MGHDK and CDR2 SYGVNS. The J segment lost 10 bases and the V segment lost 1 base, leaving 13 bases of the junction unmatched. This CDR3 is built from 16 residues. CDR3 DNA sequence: TGTGCCAGCAGTGAATTTACTGGCGGGAGCCGCAACGAGCAGTTCTTC. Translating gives CASSEFTGGSRNEQFF.

The CDR3 protein is CASSSPGQVYYGYTF. The CDR3 DNA reads TGTGCCAGCAGCTCTCCGGGACAGGTCTACTATGGCTACACCTTC. The V gene is TRBV5-6, the J gene TRBJ1-2; TRBD1 matches at 8 bases. In germline, CDR1 is SGHDT, CDR2 YYEEEE. The V segment lost 3 bases and the J segment 3 bases; nucleotides outside the gene matches: 7. The CDR3 spans 15 residues.

Written as DNA, the CDR3 is TGTGCCAGCGGACAGCGCGATACGCAGTATTTT. Translating gives CASGQRDTQYF. The rearrangement uses TRBV28 and TRBJ2-3; weak D call: TRBD1 (6 bases). This CDR3 spans 11 amino acids. The V gene lost 8 bases and the J gene lost 6 bases, with 9 bases spanning the gap. Looked up from germline, CDR1 is MDHEN and CDR2 is SYDVKM.

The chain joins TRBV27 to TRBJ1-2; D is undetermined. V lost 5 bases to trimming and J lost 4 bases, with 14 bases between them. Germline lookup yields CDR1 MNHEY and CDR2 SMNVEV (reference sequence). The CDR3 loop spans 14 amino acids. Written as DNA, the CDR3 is TGTGCCAGCAGTCCCCGCGAGATGATCTATGGCTACACCTTC. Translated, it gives CASSPREMIYGYTF.

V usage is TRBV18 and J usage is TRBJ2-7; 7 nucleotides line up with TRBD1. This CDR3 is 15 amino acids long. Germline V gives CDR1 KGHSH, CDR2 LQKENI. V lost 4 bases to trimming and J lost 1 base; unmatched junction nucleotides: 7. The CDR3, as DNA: TGTGCCAGCTCACGTTTGACGACAGGGTCCTACGAGCAGTACTTC. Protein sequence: CASSRLTTGSYEQYF.

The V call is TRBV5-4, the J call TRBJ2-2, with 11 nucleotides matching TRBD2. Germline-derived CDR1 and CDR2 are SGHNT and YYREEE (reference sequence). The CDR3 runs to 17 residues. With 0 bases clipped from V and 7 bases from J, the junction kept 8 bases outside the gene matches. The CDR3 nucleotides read TGTGCCAGCAGCTTGGCCCTACTAGCGGGAGAGGGCGGGGAGCTGTTTTTT. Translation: CASSLALLAGEGGELFF.

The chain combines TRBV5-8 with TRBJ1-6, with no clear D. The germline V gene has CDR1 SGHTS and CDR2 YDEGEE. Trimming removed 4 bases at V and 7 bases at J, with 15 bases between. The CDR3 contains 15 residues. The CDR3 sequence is CASSLVMANNSPLHF. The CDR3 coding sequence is TGTGCCAGCAGCCTCGTTATGGCCAACAATTCACCCCTCCACTTT.

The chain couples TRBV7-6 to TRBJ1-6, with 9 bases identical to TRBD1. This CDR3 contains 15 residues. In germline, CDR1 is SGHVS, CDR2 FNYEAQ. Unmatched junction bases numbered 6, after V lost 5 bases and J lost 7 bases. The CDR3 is CASSRPGTGNSPLHF. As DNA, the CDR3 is TGTGCCAGCAGCCGCCCCGGGACAGGGAATTCACCCCTCCACTTT.

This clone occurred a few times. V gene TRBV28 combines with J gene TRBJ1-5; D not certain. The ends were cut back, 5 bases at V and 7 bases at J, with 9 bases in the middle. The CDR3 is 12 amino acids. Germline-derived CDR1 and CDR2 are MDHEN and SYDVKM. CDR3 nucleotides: TGTGCCAGCAGTCCGCTAATCCAGCCCCAGCATTTT. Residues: CASSPLIQPQHF.

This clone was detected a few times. CDR3 amino acids: CASSGQQGEKLFF. CDR3 sequence (DNA): TGTGCCAGCAGCGGACAGCAGGGAGAAAAACTGTTTTTT. The chain links TRBV7-9 to TRBJ1-4; possible D gene TRBD1, 6 bases. The CDR3 loop spans 13 amino acids. V was pared by 5 bases and J by 8 bases, with 12 bases between. Germline lookup yields CDR1 SEHNR and CDR2 FQNEAQ (reference sequence).

The CDR3 nucleotides read TGTGCCAGCAGCGTTCCGGGTCCGAGAGTGGAGCAGTACTTC. Residues: CASSVPGPRVEQYF. The chain couples TRBV7-2 to TRBJ2-7, with D hard to call. CDR1 SGHTA and CDR2 FQGNSA come from the germline V gene. The ends were cut back, 5 bases at V and 7 bases at J, with 18 bases in the middle. The CDR3 is made up of 14 amino acids.

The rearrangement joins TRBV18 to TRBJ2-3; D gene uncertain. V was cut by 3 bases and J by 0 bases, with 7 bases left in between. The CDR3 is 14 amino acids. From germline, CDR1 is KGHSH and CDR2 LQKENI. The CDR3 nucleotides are TGTGCCAGCTCACCGGCCTTAAGCACAGATACGCAGTATTTT. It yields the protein CASSPALSTDTQYF. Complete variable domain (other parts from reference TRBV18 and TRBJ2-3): NAGVMQNPRHLVRRRGQEARLRCSPMKGHSHVYWYRQLPEEGLKFMVYLQKENIIDESGMPKERFSAEFPKEGPSILRIQQVVRGDSAAYFCASSPALSTDTQYFGPGTRLTVL.

CDR3 sequence: CASSLLAGQGEQYF. CDR3 nucleotide sequence: TGCGCCAGCAGCTTACTGGCAGGGCAAGGCGAGCAGTACTTC. The genes are TRBV5-1 and TRBJ2-7; TRBD1 is a possible D gene (5 bases). With 2 bases removed from V and 6 bases from J, the gap between germline ends came to 15 bases. Germline CDR1 reads SGHRS; CDR2 reads YFSETQ. CDR3 length: 14 residues.

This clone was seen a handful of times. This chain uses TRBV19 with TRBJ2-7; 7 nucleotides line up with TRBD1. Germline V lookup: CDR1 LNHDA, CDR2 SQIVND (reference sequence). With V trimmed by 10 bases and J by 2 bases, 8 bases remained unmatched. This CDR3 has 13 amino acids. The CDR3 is CATSRDRAYEQYF. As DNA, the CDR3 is TGTGCCACCTCGAGGGACAGAGCCTACGAGCAGTACTTC.

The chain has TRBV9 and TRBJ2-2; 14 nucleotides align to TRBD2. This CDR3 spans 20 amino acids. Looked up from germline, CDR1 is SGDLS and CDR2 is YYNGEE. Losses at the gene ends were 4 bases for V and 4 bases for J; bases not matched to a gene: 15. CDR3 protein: CASSTPVGTSGGEATGELFF. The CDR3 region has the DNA TGTGCCAGCAGCACGCCCGTCGGGACTAGCGGGGGCGAGGCCACCGGGGAGCTGTTTTTT.

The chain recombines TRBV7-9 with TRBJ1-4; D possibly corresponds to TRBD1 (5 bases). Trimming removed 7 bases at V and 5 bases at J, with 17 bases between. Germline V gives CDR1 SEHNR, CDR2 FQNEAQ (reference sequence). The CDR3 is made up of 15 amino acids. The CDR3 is CASTPGREWNEKLFF. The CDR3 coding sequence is TGTGCCAGCACCCCGGGCAGGGAATGGAATGAAAAACTGTTTTTT.